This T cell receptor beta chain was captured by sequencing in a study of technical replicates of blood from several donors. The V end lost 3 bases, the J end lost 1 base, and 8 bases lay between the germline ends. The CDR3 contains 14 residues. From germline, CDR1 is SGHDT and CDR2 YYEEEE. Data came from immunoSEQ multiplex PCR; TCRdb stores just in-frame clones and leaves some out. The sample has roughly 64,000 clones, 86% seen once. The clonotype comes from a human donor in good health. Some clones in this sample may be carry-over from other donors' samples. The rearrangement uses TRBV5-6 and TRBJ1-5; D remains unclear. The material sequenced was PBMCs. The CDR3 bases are TGTGCCAGCAGCTCTGCCCGGAGCAATCAGCCCCAGCATTTT. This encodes CASSSARSNQPQHF.